The 19 T cell receptor beta chains reported below all come from one sample, sequenced in a study of shared clonotypes between healthy human individuals. The table came from immunoSEQ multiplex PCR; TCRdb's copy has only in-frame clones and leaves some out. Of over a million clones in the sample, over 95% were seen once. The sequencing input was naive CD4+ T cells sorted from blood. Subset specified: CD45RA+ positively selected. These receptors all stem from a man aged 25-45 years in good health.

The chain combines TRBV27 with TRBJ2-7; perhaps TRBD2 as D (6 bases). The CDR3 runs 12 residues. Germline V CDR1 and CDR2: MNHEY, SMNVEV (reference sequence). V lost 11 bases and J lost 5, with 16 bases in between. The CDR3 here is CAVGTSRHEQYF. The CDR3 nucleotides read TGTGCCGTTGGGACTTCGCGCCACGAGCAGTACTTC.

V usage is TRBV6-1 and J usage is TRBJ2-1, with 10 bases fitting TRBD2. Germline assignment: CDR1 MNHNS and CDR2 SASEGT. V lost 9 bases and J lost 8; bases outside the gene matches: 7. The CDR3 sequence is 13 residues long. The CDR3 nucleotides are TGTGCCAGTGTTAGCGGGAGGACTGATGAGCAGTTCTTC. Translation: CASVSGRTDEQFF.

The chain uses TRBV9 and TRBJ2-1; no clear D gene. The CDR3 is 14 amino acids. Germline CDR1 and CDR2: SGDLS and YYNGEE. Trimming shortened V by 0 bases and J by 9 bases, and 13 bases separated the two germline ends. The CDR3 DNA sequence: TGTGCCAGCAGCGTAGGGGGTAGCCTAAGTGAGCAGTTCTTC. Its protein product is CASSVGGSLSEQFF.

The chain recombines TRBV27 with TRBJ2-3; maybe TRBD1 (5 bases). V dropped 3 bases and J dropped 8 bases, with 18 bases sitting between them. This CDR3 comprises 15 residues. Per germline, CDR1 MNHEY and CDR2 SMNVEV (reference sequence). As DNA, the CDR3 is TGTGCCAGCAGTTTGGGGCGGAGCTCCCCGGGTACGCAGTATTTT. Protein product: CASSLGRSSPGTQYF.

The chain couples TRBV5-1 to TRBJ1-1; unclear D gene. The CDR3 consists of 15 residues. V was pared by 4 bases and J by 6 bases, with 19 bases between. Germline V lookup: CDR1 SGHRS, CDR2 YFSETQ. The CDR3 DNA follows: TGCGCCAGCAGCACGGAGGTAGGGAAGAGGGCTGAAGCTTTCTTT. Amino acids: CASSTEVGKRAEAFF.

The rearrangement links TRBV7-2 to TRBJ2-7, with TRBD2 matching 7 bases. V shed 5 bases and J 5 bases; nucleotides not matched to a gene: 21. There are 18 residues in the CDR3. Germline CDR1 SGHTA, CDR2 FQGNSA. CDR3 region: CASSLEGTHRGSLHEQYF. CDR3 in DNA: TGTGCCAGCAGCCTTGAAGGTACCCACCGCGGGAGTTTACACGAGCAGTACTTC.

V gene TRBV28 combines with J gene TRBJ2-5, with a weak D call TRBD2 (5 bases). V was trimmed by 10 bases and J by 1 base, leaving 19 bases between them. This CDR3 is 15 amino acids long. Germline V gene data show CDR1 as MDHEN and CDR2 as SYDVKM. The CDR3 bases are TGTGCCACCGAAGGGCCATCCGGGGTCCAAGAGACCCAGTACTTC. This codes for CATEGPSGVQETQYF.

This CDR3 is CASSVATEFSRGYTF. In nucleotides, the CDR3 is TGTGCCAGCAGCGTAGCTACAGAGTTTTCGAGGGGCTACACCTTC. The chain couples TRBV9 to TRBJ1-2; D is unclear. Germline assignment: CDR1 SGDLS and CDR2 YYNGEE. CDR3 size: 15 residues. Trimming cost V 0 bases and J 8 bases, with 17 bases left between them.

The gene calls are TRBV7-8 and TRBJ1-1; TRBD1 matches 9 bases. V dropped 5 bases and J dropped 4; count of bases not matched to a gene: 5. Germline lookup yields CDR1 SGHVS and CDR2 FQNEAQ. There are 14 residues in the CDR3. CDR3 sequence: CASSPSDRGTEAFF. DNA of the CDR3: TGTGCCAGCAGCCCCTCGGACAGGGGCACTGAAGCTTTCTTT.

The CDR3 region has the DNA TGTGCCAGCAGCGTTAGAACCGGGACAGGGACCGGATACACCATATATTTT. It specifies CASSVRTGTGTGYTIYF. The chain is built from TRBV11-2 and TRBJ1-3; TRBD1 agrees at 9 bases. CDR3 length: 17 residues. V lost 5 bases to trimming and J lost 8 bases; unmatched junction nucleotides: 16. Germline CDR1 SGHAT, CDR2 FQNNGV.

This clone has just a few counts. Other DNA variants within this sample encode the same CDR3. The chain is built from TRBV18 and TRBJ2-1; D gene unclear. Germline V CDR1 and CDR2: KGHSH, LQKENI. This CDR3 is 11 amino acids long. Trimming shortened V by 4 bases and J by 6 bases, and 4 bases separated the two germline ends. CDR3 in amino acids: CASSQGNEQFF. The CDR3 coding sequence is TGTGCCAGCTCACAGGGCAATGAGCAGTTCTTC.

This chain joins TRBV13 and TRBJ2-7; TRBD1 matches at 8 bases. Trimming removed 5 bases from V and 4 bases from J; junction bases left unmatched: 4. Germline V gives CDR1 PRHDT, CDR2 FYEKMQ (reference sequence). CDR3 length equals 13 residues. The CDR3 DNA follows: TGTGCCAGCAGCAGGGACAGGCGATACGAGCAGTACTTC. The encoded protein is CASSRDRRYEQYF.

CDR3 coding DNA: TGTGCCAGCAGCCCGGGGACAGGGAGAGGCTACACCTTC. Translated: CASSPGTGRGYTF. The genes are TRBV28 and TRBJ1-2, with 9 nucleotides matching TRBD1. The V gene end was trimmed by 6 bases and the J gene end by 8 bases; junction bases not matched to a gene: 7. This CDR3 has 13 residues. Germline-derived CDR1 and CDR2 are MDHEN and SYDVKM.

This clone appeared a single time. This sequence joins TRBV7-8 and TRBJ2-7, with D tentatively TRBD2 (5 bases). V was trimmed by 5 bases and J by 4 bases, leaving 15 bases between them. In germline, CDR1 is SGHVS, CDR2 FQNEAQ. The CDR3 length is 14 residues. The CDR3 coding sequence is TGTGCCAGCAGCCATGGACTCGCGACTTACGAGCAGTACTTC. Its protein is CASSHGLATYEQYF.

The rearrangement links TRBV15 to TRBJ1-2, with no clear D. The CDR3 covers 12 residues. V was pared by 5 bases and J by 4 bases, with 8 bases between. CDR1 and CDR2 from the germline V gene are LNHNV and YYDKDF (reference sequence). The CDR3: CATSRSGYGYTF. Written as DNA, the CDR3 is TGTGCCACCAGCCGGAGTGGCTATGGCTACACCTTC.

The rearrangement joins TRBV5-6 to TRBJ2-2; TRBD1 matches 8 bases. Germline V CDR1 and CDR2: SGHDT, YYEEEE. V gave up 0 bases and J gave up 4 bases; unmatched junction bases: 2. The length of the CDR3 is 15 residues. CDR3 nucleotide sequence: TGTGCCAGCAGCTTGGGGACAGGGAGCACCGGGGAGCTGTTTTTT. This encodes CASSLGTGSTGELFF.

The rearrangement joins TRBV10-1 to TRBJ2-2; a weak D match, TRBD2 (5 bases). Germline V gene lookup returns CDR1 WNHNN and CDR2 SYGVQD (reference sequence). The CDR3 sequence is 14 residues long. V lost 3 bases to trimming and J lost 6 bases, with 11 bases between them. DNA of the CDR3: TGCGCCAGCAGTGAACTAGTATCTGCCGGGGAGCTGTTTTTT. It specifies CASSELVSAGELFF.

The chain recombines TRBV13 with TRBJ1-3; D remains ambiguous. The CDR3 runs to 15 residues. CDR1 and CDR2 (germline): PRHDT, FYEKMQ (reference sequence). V gave up 1 base and J gave up 2 bases, with 9 bases separating them. This CDR3 is CASSLDFVPGNTIYF. CDR3 in DNA: TGTGCCAGCAGCTTAGATTTTGTCCCTGGAAACACCATATATTTT.

The J gene is TRBJ2-1, the V gene TRBV9; D may match TRBD1 or TRBD2 (5 bases each). Germline V gene data show CDR1 as SGDLS and CDR2 as YYNGEE. Deletions cut 7 bases from V and 5 bases from J, with 16 bases between. The CDR3 is 14 amino acids. The CDR3 region is CASQYGDGDNEQFF. Here the CDR3 DNA reads TGTGCCAGCCAATACGGGGACGGAGACAATGAGCAGTTCTTC.